This T cell receptor beta chain was recorded in a study of shared T cell receptors in the human thymus (dated by TCRdb to the early 2020s). The study in broad terms: The study investigated the way shared, self-reactive T-cell receptor alpha chains are produced in the human thymus.

In this sample, this clone turned up a few times. Its antigen remains unidentified. Base quality data are lacking; no much larger clone is found one base away. Here V drops 1 base and J drops 3 bases, and the junction holds 8 bases not matched to any gene. The germline V gene gives CDR1 as MNHNS and CDR2 as SASEGT. The CDR3 covers 18 residues, taking in both the cysteine and the phenylalanine. The entry retains the CDR3 DNA only, 54 bases that are in frame from base 1. The library was prepared using the immunoSEQ multiplex PCR assay. TCRdb limited this immuneACCESS table to in-frame rearrangements with V and J called. A share of clones is missing; checked studies link under half to unresolved V genes, and the rest is unexplained. The sample data list hundreds of thousands of clones, and around 82% of these were observed just once. The ten largest clones capture roughly 0.013% of the sample. The same data also contributed to another study, on human thymus T cells. Looking at the second paper: Donors were immunologically healthy infants undergoing open corrective cardiac surgery for congenital heart defects in Finland. Thymus tissue was collected as surgical resects that were removed during corrective cardiac surgery. Both the thymic and the peripheral blood repertoires appeared to show biased V and J gene segment usage. The related research found that thymic TCR repertoires overlapped highly between unrelated individuals. TCR alpha and beta repertoires from about eight infant thymus samples and a few related peripheral blood samples were characterized in the study. Donor ages ranged from about 6 to 244 days, and the cohort comprised about six male and two female infants. Thymocytes were mechanically released from the tissue and were stored as pellets of roughly 9-31 million cells at -70 degrees C. A QIAsymphony instrument was used to extract genomic DNA from frozen cell pellets. Using the immunoSEQ multiplex PCR assay, the TCRB and TCRAD loci were amplified from a standardized quantity of quality-controlled genomic DNA. The V(D)J region was spanned by amplicons of a length sufficient to cover the CDR3 and to identify V and J genes. The commercial immunoSEQ service was used to sequence amplicons on an Illumina platform. Primer bias and sequencing errors were corrected as previously described, and TCRAD and TCRB definitions were based on the IMGT database. Repertoires were analysed with immunoSEQ Analyzer 3.0 and VDJTools, covering basic statistics, V/J segment usage, diversity estimates, rarefaction and pairwise overlap. To estimate diversity, the Chao1, ChaoE, Efron-Thisted, Shannon and inverse Simpson indices were applied, and diversity was also estimated on datasets down-sampled to the smallest sample. Repertoire overlap used strict matching of CDR3 nucleotide sequence, V gene and J gene, with Jaccard-based multidimensional scaling clustering. Thymus samples yielded on average approximately 840,000 unique TCRB clonotypes, compared with 65,000 to 100,000 from blood samples.

The sequence links TRBV6-1 to TRBJ2-1, and 11 bases in between align with TRBD1. This TCR derives from a boy under two years old with a congenital heart defect. Donor details come from another sample of the same person, matched by shared clones. Sample: thymocytes. The CDR3: CASSEVDGQGANYNEQFF. The bases are TGTGCCAGCAGTGAAGTAGATGGACAGGGGGCCAACTACAATGAGCAGTTCTTC.